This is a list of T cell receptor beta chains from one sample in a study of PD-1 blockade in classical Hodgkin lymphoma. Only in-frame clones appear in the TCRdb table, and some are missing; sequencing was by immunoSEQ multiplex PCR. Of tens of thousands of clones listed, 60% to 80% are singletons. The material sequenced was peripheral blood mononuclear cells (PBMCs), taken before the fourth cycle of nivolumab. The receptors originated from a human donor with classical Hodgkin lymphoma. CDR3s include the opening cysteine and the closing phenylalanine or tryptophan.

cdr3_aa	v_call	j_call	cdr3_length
CASSSPSRAGSGYGYTF	TRBV11-2	TRBJ1-2	17
CASSQGEELFF	TRBV4-3	TRBJ2-2	11
CASSPESGPFLYF	TRBV6-6	TRBJ2-3	13
CASSDRGPTDTQYF	TRBV6-1	TRBJ2-3	14
CASGLTSGRETQYF	TRBV12-5	TRBJ2-5	14
CASSGETNTEAFF	TRBV2	TRBJ1-1	13
CASSLLEDGYTF	TRBV28	TRBJ1-2	12
CASSLTGGQPQHF	TRBV5-1	TRBJ1-5	13
CASSLVTGSGYEQYF	TRBV7-2	TRBJ2-7	15
CASSEGRAGGSTQYF	TRBV25-1	TRBJ2-3	15
CASSQPDGNTEAFF	TRBV4-1	TRBJ1-1	14
CASSRDRAEAFF	TRBV7-9	TRBJ1-1	12
CASSLRATVNTEAFF	TRBV5-6	TRBJ1-1	15
CASSVEATGELFF	TRBV11-3	TRBJ2-2	13
CASSSRRGANTGELFF	TRBV11-3	TRBJ2-2	16
CASSLVWGRGDTQYF	TRBV19	TRBJ2-3	15
CASSQEARTETQYF	TRBV4-2	TRBJ2-5	14